This T cell receptor (beta chain) was captured in a study of blood T cells in healthy people across ages (dated by TCRdb to between 2014 and 2017). About the study as a whole: In model experiments, template switching captured about one uniquely barcoded TCR beta cDNA molecule for every two T cells. Age-related changes in TCR beta repertoire diversity were measured in the study by deep sequencing normalized with unique cDNA molecular identifiers. Four age groups were formed from the donors: young (average approximately 15 years), middle-aged (just under 40), aged (approximately 60) and long-lived (less than 85). Donors of different ages were randomly distributed across sequencing lanes to avoid experimental bias. Using the same blood draw, the study looked at two additional independent replicas of 1 million unique cDNA reads for two donors, one aged 18 to 30 and the other aged 80 or older.

The library was built by means of 5' RACE. The sample was run on an Illumina HiSeq 2500. A second PCR of about 7 to 12 cycles was run with a J-beta primer mix and a sample-barcoded 5' primer. A unique molecular identifier was introduced onto each TCR beta cDNA molecule by a template-switch 5' adaptor carrying 12 random nucleotides. Each sample yielded at least 2.5 million CDR3-containing paired-end reads. All of the RNA was converted into first-strand cDNA using the Mint cDNA synthesis kit, with a TRBC-specific oligonucleotide serving as the primer. Following uracil-DNA glycosylase treatment, all cDNA underwent a first 18-cycle PCR with the universal primers M1SS and BC2_uni_R. Regarding the original processing steps: For normalization, 1 million high-quality reads, each with a distinct molecular identifier, were randomly selected from each sample. Reads with shared molecular identifiers were discarded instead of being binned into consensus sequences. CDR3 identification, clonotype clustering and error correction used MiTCR with a Q25 quality threshold and the strictest error-elimination algorithm. A nonparametric unseen species model using Euler transformation provided a lower-bound estimate of total TCR beta diversity. TCRdb cleaned the public reads at Q25 with fastp, built clones with MiXCR and kept in-frame beta chains. Entries are consolidated by CDR3 protein sequence, retaining the most common genes and DNA. The V and J calls come from TCRdb's annotation, not from the publication. The sample table shows approximately 1.5 million distinct CDR3 sequences, and about 31% are seen once. 10% to 12% of the sample lies in the top ten.

The paper's findings and limits, for the study overall: Since profiling was done on bulk unsorted PBMCs, naive and antigen-experienced compartments could not be conclusively compared. The CMV infection status of donors was not known, potentially confounding age-related changes in expanded clonotypes. Compared with the aged group, the long-lived group had more naive CD4+ T cells, fewer expanded clones and increased TCR diversity, suggesting age selection. Estimates of total diversity from one million sequenced T cells were regarded as lower bounds and underestimates. There was a strong correlation between observed TCR beta diversity and the percentage of naive T cells measured by flow cytometry. Observed TCR beta diversity per million T cells fell roughly linearly with age, and a significant reduction was already apparent by age roughly 40.

This clonotype turned up a few times. What antigen it recognizes has not been identified. No base qualities exist here, and no much larger clone lies one base off it. The CDR3 spans 13 residues, from the cysteine through the phenylalanine. Only the CDR3 DNA stays, 39 bases, in frame from base 1. According to the germline V gene (reference sequence), CDR1 reads DFQATT and CDR2 reads SNEGSKA. Trimming takes 2 bases from V and 1 base from J, and the germline ends sit 8 bases apart. Donors were roughly 40 systemically healthy Caucasian individuals from Russia aged roughly 6 to 100 years. Ten milliliters of peripheral blood were drawn from each donor into EDTA-treated Vacutainer tubes. Ficoll-Paque density-gradient centrifugation was used to isolate PBMCs, with at least 7 million per sample. Total RNA was extracted from PBMCs with Trizol reagent, with at least 5 micrograms obtained per sample. For every donor, an aliquot of PBMCs went through flow cytometry to measure the percentages of naive CD45RAhigh/CD27high T cells.

Source material: blood. This TCR was recovered from a woman aged 30 to 39 in good health. The sequence is built from TRBV20-1 and TRBJ1-1; no D gene can be assigned with confidence. In nucleotide form, the sequence is TGCAGTGCTAGACCAGGAGAGAACACTGAAGCTTTCTTT. Its protein is CSARPGENTEAFF.